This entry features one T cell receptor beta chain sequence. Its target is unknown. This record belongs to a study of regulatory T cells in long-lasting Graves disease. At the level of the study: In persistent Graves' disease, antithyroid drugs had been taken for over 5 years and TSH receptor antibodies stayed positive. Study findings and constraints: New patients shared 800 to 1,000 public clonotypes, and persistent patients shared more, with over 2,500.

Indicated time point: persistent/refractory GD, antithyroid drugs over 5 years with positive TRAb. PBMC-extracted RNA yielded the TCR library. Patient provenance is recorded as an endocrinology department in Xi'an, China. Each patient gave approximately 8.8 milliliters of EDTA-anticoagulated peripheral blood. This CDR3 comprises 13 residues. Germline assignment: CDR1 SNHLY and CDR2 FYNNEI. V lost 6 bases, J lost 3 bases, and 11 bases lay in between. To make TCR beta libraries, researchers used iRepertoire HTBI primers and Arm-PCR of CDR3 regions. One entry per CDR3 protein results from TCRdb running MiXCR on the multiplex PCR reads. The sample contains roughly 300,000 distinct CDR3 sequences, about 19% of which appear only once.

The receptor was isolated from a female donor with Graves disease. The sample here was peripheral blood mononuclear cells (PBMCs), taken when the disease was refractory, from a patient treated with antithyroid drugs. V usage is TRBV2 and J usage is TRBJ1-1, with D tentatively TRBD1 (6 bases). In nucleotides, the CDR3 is TGTGCCAGCAGACAGGGAGTCCACACTGAAGCTTTCTTT. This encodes CASRQGVHTEAFF.